This TCR beta chain was captured in a study of blood T cell repertoires in COVID-19. Germline values: CDR1 SSHAT, CDR2 FNYEAQ (reference sequence). CDR3 length: 15 amino acids. Germline trimming cut 5 bases from V and 8 bases from J; bases unmatched to any gene: 9. The table came from immunoSEQ multiplex PCR; TCRdb's copy has only in-frame clones and leaves some out. The sample holds more than 150,000 clones; nearly 80% are singletons and the top ten take over 13%. Sequenced sample: PBMCs or T cells enriched from blood (not recorded which). The receptor's source is a man aged 60-69 years who had been exposed to COVID-19. V gene TRBV7-7 combines with J gene TRBJ2-5; 12 nucleotides agree with TRBD1. The CDR3 loop is CASSPSTGQGATQYF. For the CDR3, the DNA is TGTGCCAGCAGCCCAAGCACGGGACAGGGGGCAACCCAGTACTTC. Looking up the rest from reference TRBV7-7 and TRBJ2-5 gives the full variable domain: GAGVSQSPRYKVTKRGQDVTLRCDPISSHATLYWYQQALGQGPEFLTYFNYEAQPDKSGLPSDRFSAERPEGSISTLTIQRTEQRDSAMYRCASSPSTGQGATQYFGPGTRLLVL.